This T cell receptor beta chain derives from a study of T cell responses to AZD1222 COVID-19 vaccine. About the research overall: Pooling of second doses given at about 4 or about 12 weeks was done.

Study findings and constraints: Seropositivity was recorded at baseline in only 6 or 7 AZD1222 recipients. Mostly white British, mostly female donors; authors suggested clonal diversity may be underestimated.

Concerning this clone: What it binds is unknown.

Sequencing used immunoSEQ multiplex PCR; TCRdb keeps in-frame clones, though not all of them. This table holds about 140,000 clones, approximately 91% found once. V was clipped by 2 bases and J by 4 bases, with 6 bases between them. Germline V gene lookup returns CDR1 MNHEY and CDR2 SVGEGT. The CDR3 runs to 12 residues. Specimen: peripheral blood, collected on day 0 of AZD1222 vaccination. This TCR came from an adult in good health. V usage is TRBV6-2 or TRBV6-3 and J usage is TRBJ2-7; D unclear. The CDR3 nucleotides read TGTGCCAGCAGTTACCCTCCTTACGAGCAGTACTTC. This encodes CASSYPPYEQYF.